The 23 T cell receptor beta chains presented below share a single source sample, sequenced in a study of blood T cell repertoires in COVID-19 (TCRdb year 2020). The library was obtained by the immunoSEQ multiplex PCR assay. TCRdb retrieved this table from immuneACCESS and kept in-frame rearrangements only. Not all clones are present; in checked studies, unresolved V genes account for under half, and no reason is known for the remainder. This sample comprises 200,000 to 250,000 clones, roughly four fifths of them detected only once. About 2% of the sample is held by the ten biggest clonotypes. Source material: peripheral blood. These TCRs come from a young man who had recovered from COVID-19.

The rearrangement joins TRBV6-5 to TRBJ2-5; 9 positions match TRBD1. Germline V gene lookup returns CDR1 MNHEY and CDR2 SVGAGI. Trimming took 5 bases from V and 4 from J; bases not matched to a gene: 8. The CDR3 sequence is 15 residues long. CDR3 in DNA: TGTGCCAGCAGTCGCTCGGGACAGGGTGGAGAGACCCAGTACTTC. This sequence encodes CASSRSGQGGETQYF.

The chain has TRBV29-1 and TRBJ1-3, with D possibly matching TRBD1 (6 bases). The germline V and J ends were trimmed by 4 bases and 3 bases, with 10 bases remaining between them. This CDR3 region has 13 residues. CDR1 is SQVTM, CDR2 ANQGSEA, per germline. As DNA, the CDR3 is TGCAGCGTTGTACAGGGCGGTGGAAACACCATATATTTT. Amino acid sequence: CSVVQGGGNTIYF. The full variable domain, with the rest looked up from reference TRBV29-1 and TRBJ1-3, is SAVISQKPSRDICQRGTSLTIQCQVDSQVTMMFWYRQQPGQSLTLIATANQGSEATYESGFVIDKFPISRPNLTFSTLTVSNMSPEDSSIYLCSVVQGGGNTIYFGEGSWLTVV.

The J gene is TRBJ1-2, the V gene TRBV5-4; D ambiguous. Trimming left V 4 bases short and J 3 bases short, with 13 bases between. There are 14 residues in the CDR3. Germline V lookup: CDR1 SGHNT, CDR2 YYREEE (reference sequence). The CDR3 nucleotides are TGTGCCAGCAGCCCCGGAGCGGGCCACTATGGCTACACCTTC. It specifies CASSPGAGHYGYTF. Full variable domain (missing parts from reference TRBV5-4 and TRBJ1-2): ETGVTQSPTHLIKTRGQQVTLRCSSQSGHNTVSWYQQALGQGPQFIFQYYREEENGRGNFPPRFSGLQFPNYSSELNVNALELDDSALYLCASSPGAGHYGYTFGSGTRLTVV.

The chain joins TRBV7-6 to TRBJ2-7; TRBD2 might be the D (6 bases). V was pared by 6 bases and J by 3 bases, with 12 bases between. Per germline, CDR1 SGHVS and CDR2 FNYEAQ. The CDR3 contains 13 residues. The CDR3 region has the DNA TGTGCCAGCAGTCGGGACTTTGACTACGAGCAGTACTTC. Amino acids: CASSRDFDYEQYF.

This clone occurred a few times. The chain is built from TRBV4-1 and TRBJ1-6, with D possibly being TRBD1 (6 bases). CDR1 is MGHRA and CDR2 is YSYEKL in the germline V gene. The CDR3 has 15 amino acids. Trimming stripped 2 bases from V and 10 bases from J, with 15 bases between. CDR3 loop: CASSQLQGLGSPLHF. The DNA of the CDR3 is TGCGCCAGCAGCCAATTACAGGGTCTAGGCTCACCCCTCCACTTT.

V usage is TRBV7-9 and J usage is TRBJ2-5; TRBD2 agrees at 9 bases. Germline V CDR1 and CDR2: SEHNR, FQNEAQ (reference sequence). The CDR3 loop spans 13 amino acids. The V gene end was trimmed by 7 bases and the J gene end by 5 bases; junction bases not matched to a gene: 5. The CDR3 bases are TGTGCCAGCACCGTTAGCGGGGGTGAGACCCAGTACTTC. Its translation is CASTVSGGETQYF.

This clone was detected many times. This rearrangement joins TRBV5-6 to TRBJ2-7; D is undetermined. From germline, CDR1 is SGHDT and CDR2 YYEEEE. Trimming cost V 4 bases and J 2 bases, with 22 bases left between them. The CDR3 runs 17 residues. The CDR3, as DNA: TGTGCCAGCAGCCCCCTGCGGCCCACCTATTTCACCTACGAGCAGTACGTC. Its translation is CASSPLRPTYFTYEQYV.

The chain recombines TRBV7-9 with TRBJ1-1; D gene uncertain. The germline CDR1 and CDR2 sequences are SEHNR and FQNEAQ (reference sequence). Deletions cut 5 bases from V and 2 bases from J, with 15 bases between. This CDR3 has 15 amino acids. CDR3 sequence: CASSPTTPRNTEAFF. The CDR3 nucleotides read TGTGCCAGCAGCCCAACTACCCCTAGAAACACTGAAGCTTTCTTT.

This sequence joins TRBV6-7 and TRBJ2-2, with D unclear. TRBV6-7 has ORF status, its function being uncertain. This CDR3 has 16 residues. Trimming left V 8 bases short and J 7 bases short, with 23 bases between. This chain's CDR3 is CASLVPRYHSGGELFF. CDR3 nucleotide sequence: TGTGCCAGCCTCGTCCCCCGATACCACAGTGGCGGGGAGCTGTTTTTT.

The CDR3: CASLTQYF. CDR3 bases: TGTGCCAGCCTTACCCAGTACTTC. V gene TRBV27 combines with J gene TRBJ2-5; D remains unclear. The CDR3 is 8 amino acids. V lost 8 bases and J 8 bases, leaving 3 bases between the germline ends. Germline assignment: CDR1 MNHEY and CDR2 SMNVEV (reference sequence).

V gene TRBV5-4 combines with J gene TRBJ2-5; TRBD2 matches 14 bases. The length of the CDR3 is 18 residues. The ends lost 4 bases at V and 0 bases at J; junction bases unmatched: 8. CDR1 is SGHNT and CDR2 is YYREEE in the germline V gene (reference sequence). This CDR3 reads CASSPRLAGGMYQETQYF. CDR3 in DNA: TGTGCCAGCAGCCCAAGACTAGCGGGGGGGATGTACCAAGAGACCCAGTACTTC.

The chain carries TRBV29-1 and TRBJ1-1, with 10 bases fitting TRBD1. Germline trimming cut 5 bases from V and 5 bases from J; bases unmatched to any gene: 5. This CDR3 spans 13 amino acids. Looked up from germline, CDR1 is SQVTM and CDR2 is ANQGSEA. The CDR3, as DNA: TGCAGCGTTACGACAGGGGGCGATACTGAAGCTTTCTTT. Translation gives CSVTTGGDTEAFF. Based on the CDR3 plus reference TRBV29-1 and TRBJ1-1, the full variable domain is SAVISQKPSRDICQRGTSLTIQCQVDSQVTMMFWYRQQPGQSLTLIATANQGSEATYESGFVIDKFPISRPNLTFSTLTVSNMSPEDSSIYLCSVTTGGDTEAFFGQGTRLTVV.

In its sample, this clone was seen a few times. The rearrangement links TRBV5-8 to TRBJ1-6; maybe TRBD1 (6 bases). With 0 bases removed from V and 7 bases from J, the gap between germline ends came to 11 bases. CDR1 is SGHTS, CDR2 YDEGEE, per germline. The CDR3 is 15 amino acids. The CDR3 DNA is TGTGCCAGCAGCTTGGAAGCAGGGGTCAATTCACCCCTCCACTTT. This translates into CASSLEAGVNSPLHF.

In this sample, this clone turned up once. The chain joins TRBV7-6 to TRBJ1-5, with D maybe TRBD1 (6 bases). There are 14 residues in the CDR3. Germline V gives CDR1 SGHVS, CDR2 FNYEAQ. Between the trimmed V and J ends, which lost 2 bases and 2 bases, there was a span of 7 bases. The CDR3 is CASSLYRGNQPQHF. The CDR3 DNA reads as TGTGCCAGCAGCTTATACAGGGGCAATCAGCCCCAGCATTTT.

This clone was detected a few times. V and J are TRBV5-3 and TRBJ2-1; TRBD2 is a possible D gene (6 bases). TRBV5-3 is known as an ORF, though its function is uncertain. The ends were cut back, 4 bases at V and 4 bases at J, with 12 bases in the middle. The CDR3 spans 14 residues. Here the CDR3 reads CARSAGQGYNEQFF. Here the CDR3 DNA reads TGTGCCAGAAGCGCGGGGCAGGGATACAATGAGCAGTTCTTC.

The V and J genes are TRBV19 and TRBJ2-7, with a possible D match to TRBD1 (7 bases). This CDR3 spans 13 amino acids. Germline V gives CDR1 LNHDA, CDR2 SQIVND (reference sequence). V lost 5 bases and J lost 3, with 11 bases in between. The CDR3 reads CASSAGQIYEQYF. In nucleotides, the CDR3 is TGTGCCAGTAGTGCGGGACAGATCTACGAGCAGTACTTC.

This clone has more than one count but fewer than ten. The V gene is TRBV5-1, the J gene TRBJ1-3; tentative D call: TRBD1 (6 bases). CDR1 and CDR2 (germline): SGHRS, YFSETQ. The CDR3 is made up of 16 amino acids. V dropped 2 bases and J dropped 3 bases, with 15 bases sitting between them. CDR3 DNA: TGCGCCAGCAGCTTAGGGCCGCGGGGGCTTGGAAACACCATATATTTT. Translated: CASSLGPRGLGNTIYF. Full variable domain (rest looked up from reference TRBV5-1 and TRBJ1-3): KAGVTQTPRYLIKTRGQQVTLSCSPISGHRSVSWYQQTPGQGLQFLFEYFSETQRNKGNFPGRFSGRQFSNSRSEMNVSTLELGDSALYLCASSLGPRGLGNTIYFGEGSWLTVV.

J is TRBJ1-5 and V is TRBV19; 9 nucleotides align to TRBD1. CDR1 LNHDA and CDR2 SQIVND come from the germline V gene (reference sequence). CDR3 length equals 19 residues. The V and J ends lost 6 bases and 0 bases, in that order; junction bases with no gene match: 15. The CDR3 protein is CASSLNGQGWGYSNQPQHF. The CDR3 DNA follows: TGTGCCAGTAGCCTGAACGGACAGGGGTGGGGATATAGCAATCAGCCCCAGCATTTT. The variable domain in full, with the rest retrieved from reference TRBV19 and TRBJ1-5, is DGGITQSPKYLFRKEGQNVTLSCEQNLNHDAMYWYRQDPGQGLRLIYYSQIVNDFQKGDIAEGYSVSREKKESFPLTVTSAQKNPTAFYLCASSLNGQGWGYSNQPQHFGDGTRLSIL.

The V gene is TRBV9, the J gene TRBJ1-1; 9 nucleotides match TRBD1. V gave up 3 bases and J gave up 7 bases; unmatched junction bases: 4. The germline V gene encodes CDR1 SGDLS and CDR2 YYNGEE. The CDR3 runs to 13 residues. As DNA, the CDR3 is TGTGCCAGCAGCGGGACAGGGGATGTTGAAGCTTTCTTT. Translated: CASSGTGDVEAFF.

This chain connects TRBV2 to TRBJ1-6; D is possibly TRBD1 (5 bases). The CDR3 extends over 13 amino acids. Germline V CDR1 and CDR2: SNHLY, FYNNEI. The V end lost 8 bases, the J end lost 10 bases, and 15 bases lay between the germline ends. The CDR3 reads CASGGGAGSPLHF. CDR3 bases: TGTGCCAGCGGGGGGGGTGCTGGCTCACCCCTCCACTTT.

The J gene is TRBJ2-1, the V gene TRBV7-8; TRBD2 aligns across 7 bases. Trimming took 4 bases from V and 8 from J; bases not matched to a gene: 17. The CDR3 consists of 17 residues. Looked up from germline, CDR1 is SGHVS and CDR2 is FQNEAQ. In nucleotides, the CDR3 is TGTGCCAGCAGCTGGGAGCGGGGAGGGACCTCCCGGGATGAGCAGTTCTTC. It specifies CASSWERGGTSRDEQFF. Based on the CDR3 plus reference TRBV7-8 and TRBJ2-1, the full variable domain is GAGVSQSPRYKVAKRGQDVALRCDPISGHVSLFWYQQALGQGPEFLTYFQNEAQLDKSGLPSDRFFAERPEGSVSTLKIQRTQQEDSAVYLCASSWERGGTSRDEQFFGPGTRLTVL.

In its sample, this clone was seen a few times. The V and J genes are TRBV11-3 and TRBJ2-3; TRBD2 is a possible D gene (6 bases). The CDR3 is 14 amino acids. Deletions cut 2 bases from V and 3 bases from J, with 9 bases between. The germline CDR1 and CDR2 sequences are SGHNT and YENEEA. CDR3 in amino acids: CASSLSGVTDTQYF. CDR3 sequence (DNA): TGTGCCAGCAGCTTATCGGGGGTAACAGATACGCAGTATTTT.

The V call is TRBV28, the J call TRBJ1-5; D gene ambiguous. There are 15 residues in the CDR3. The V end was cut by 5 bases, the J end by 0 bases, with 11 bases between. Germline CDR1 and CDR2: MDHEN and SYDVKM. The chain's CDR3 is CASSGGVHSNQPQHF. Written as DNA, the CDR3 is TGTGCCAGCAGTGGCGGGGTCCATAGCAATCAGCCCCAGCATTTT.